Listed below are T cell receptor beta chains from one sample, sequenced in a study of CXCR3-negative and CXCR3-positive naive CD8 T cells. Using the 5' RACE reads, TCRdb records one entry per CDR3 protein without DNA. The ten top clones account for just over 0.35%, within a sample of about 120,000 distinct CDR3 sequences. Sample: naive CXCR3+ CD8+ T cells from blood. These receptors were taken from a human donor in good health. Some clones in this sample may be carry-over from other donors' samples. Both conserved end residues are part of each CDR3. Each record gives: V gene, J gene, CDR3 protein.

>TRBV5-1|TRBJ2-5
CASSNPDITGWQETQYF
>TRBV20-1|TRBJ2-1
CSVGGGPRGRYNEQFF
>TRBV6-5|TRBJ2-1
CASSYGGIGSYNEQFF
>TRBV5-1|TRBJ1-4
CASSSGLRDEKLFF
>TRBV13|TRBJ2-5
CASSQGPSGSQETQYF
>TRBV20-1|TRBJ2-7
CSASGRGHEYWYEQYF
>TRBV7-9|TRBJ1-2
CASSLANPRDHYGYTF
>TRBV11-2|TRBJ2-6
CASSEGAGANVLTF
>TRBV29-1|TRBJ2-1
CSVRTGIHNEQFF
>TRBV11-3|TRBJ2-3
CASSFGPSTDTQYF
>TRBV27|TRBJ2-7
CASGTTGSSDEQYF
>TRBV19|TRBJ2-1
CASSMGLFGVFHEQFF
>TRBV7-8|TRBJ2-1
CASSARNEQFF
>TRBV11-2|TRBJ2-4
CASSPERLGVQNIQYF
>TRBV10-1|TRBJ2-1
CASSTGTLSSYNEQFF
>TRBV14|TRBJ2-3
CASSRTRPDTQYF
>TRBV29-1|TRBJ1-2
CSAYKSGGYTF
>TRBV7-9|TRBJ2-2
CASSLGLAGEDTGELFF
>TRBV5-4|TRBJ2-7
CASSRRTGRSGTYEQYF
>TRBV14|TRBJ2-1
CASSQELADYNEQFF
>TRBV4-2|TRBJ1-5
CASSQEHEAYQPQHF
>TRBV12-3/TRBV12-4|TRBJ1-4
CASSLGLGRGEKLFF
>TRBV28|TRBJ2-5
CASSLGVGGQTQYF
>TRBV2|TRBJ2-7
CASMALSSSYEQYF
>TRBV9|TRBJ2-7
CASSGGGGGIYEQYF
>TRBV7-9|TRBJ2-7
CASSRTDSSYEQYF
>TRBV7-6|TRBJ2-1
CASSLEGRDTPHEQFF
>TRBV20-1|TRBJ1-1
CSARVSDTEAFF
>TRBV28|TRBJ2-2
CASSFLGANTGELFF
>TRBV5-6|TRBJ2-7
CASSAWESYEQYF
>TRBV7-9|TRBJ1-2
CASSLTGEDNYGYTF
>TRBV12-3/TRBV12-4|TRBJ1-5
CASCGGQGGFGQPQHF
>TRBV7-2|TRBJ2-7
CASSLGTTGEQYF